This TCR beta chain was obtained from a study of cytomegalovirus exposure and HLA in healthy donors. Study details: Unique TCRs numbering around 80 million, obtained from HLA-typed donors, made up an early data release.

A multiplex PCR was run with 60 Vbeta primers and 13 Jbeta primers. TCRdb's table, derived via immunoSEQ multiplex PCR, lists solely in-frame clones and lacks some. The table shows 95,000 to 100,000 clones, with around 9.6% occurring only once. This clone turned up a few times. The antigen remains undetermined. Findings of the study overall: Reported performance of the classifier showed diagnosis of cytomegalovirus status with high specificity and sensitivity. According to an earlier analysis, most TCR beta V segments yielded productive rearrangements about 87% or about 30% of the time. HLA allele associations emerged for roughly 16,000 TCR beta sequences in a later analysis, at 0.05 false discovery rate.

This receptor was obtained from a man aged 50 to 60 in good health and CMV-seropositive. Sequencing input: PBMCs.

The CDR3 here is CASSLGVRDDQDTQYF. DNA for the CDR3: TGTGCCAGCAGCTTAGGGGTGCGGGATGACCAAGATACGCAGTATTTT. The chain has TRBV11-3 and TRBJ2-3; a weak D match, TRBD2 (6 bases). Germline V CDR1 and CDR2: SGHNT, YENEEA. The CDR3 is 16 amino acids. The V end lost 1 base, the J end lost 5 bases, and 16 bases lay between the germline ends.